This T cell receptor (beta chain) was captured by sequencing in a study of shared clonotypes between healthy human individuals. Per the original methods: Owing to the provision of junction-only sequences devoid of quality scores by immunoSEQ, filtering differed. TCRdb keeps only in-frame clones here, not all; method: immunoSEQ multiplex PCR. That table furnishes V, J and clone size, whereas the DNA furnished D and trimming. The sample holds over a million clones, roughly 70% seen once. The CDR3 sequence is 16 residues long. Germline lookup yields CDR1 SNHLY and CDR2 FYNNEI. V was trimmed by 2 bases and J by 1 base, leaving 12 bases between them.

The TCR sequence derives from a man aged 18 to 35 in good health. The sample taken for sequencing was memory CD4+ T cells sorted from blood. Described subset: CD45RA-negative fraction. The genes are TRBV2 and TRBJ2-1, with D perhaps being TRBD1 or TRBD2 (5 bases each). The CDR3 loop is CASSERGASSYNEQFF. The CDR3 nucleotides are TGTGCCAGCAGTGAAAGGGGAGCGTCGTCCTACAATGAGCAGTTCTTC.